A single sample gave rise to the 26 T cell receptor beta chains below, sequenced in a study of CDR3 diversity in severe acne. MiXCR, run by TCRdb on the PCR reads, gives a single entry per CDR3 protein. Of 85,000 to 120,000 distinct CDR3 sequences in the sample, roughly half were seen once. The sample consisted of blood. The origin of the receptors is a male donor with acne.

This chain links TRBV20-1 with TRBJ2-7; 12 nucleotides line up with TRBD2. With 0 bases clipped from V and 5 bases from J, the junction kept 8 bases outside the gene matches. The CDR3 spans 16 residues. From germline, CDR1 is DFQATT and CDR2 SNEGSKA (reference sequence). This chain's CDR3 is CSARDVTSGRSNEQYF. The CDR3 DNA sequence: TGCAGTGCTAGAGATGTAACTAGCGGGAGGTCGAACGAGCAGTACTTC.

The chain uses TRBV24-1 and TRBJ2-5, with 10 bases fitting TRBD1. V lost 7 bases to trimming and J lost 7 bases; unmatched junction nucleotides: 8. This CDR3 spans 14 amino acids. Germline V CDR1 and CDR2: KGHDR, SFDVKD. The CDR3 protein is CATSLTGGGGTQYF. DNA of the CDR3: TGTGCCACCAGCCTGACAGGGGGCGGTGGGACCCAGTACTTC.

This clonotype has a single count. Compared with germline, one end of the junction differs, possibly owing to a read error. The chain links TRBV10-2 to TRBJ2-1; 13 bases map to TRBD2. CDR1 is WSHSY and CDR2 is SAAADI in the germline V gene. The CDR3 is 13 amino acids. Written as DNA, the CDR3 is TGCGCCAGCATTGAGGGACTAGCGGGAATGCAGTTCTTC. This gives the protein CASIEGLAGMQFF.

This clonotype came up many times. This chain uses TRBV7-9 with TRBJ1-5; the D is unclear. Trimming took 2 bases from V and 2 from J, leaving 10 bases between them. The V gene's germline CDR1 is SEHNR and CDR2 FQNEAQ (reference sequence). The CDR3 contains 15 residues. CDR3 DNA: TGTGCCAGCAGCTTAAATGGTGCAGGCAATCAGCCCCAGCATTTT. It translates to CASSLNGAGNQPQHF.

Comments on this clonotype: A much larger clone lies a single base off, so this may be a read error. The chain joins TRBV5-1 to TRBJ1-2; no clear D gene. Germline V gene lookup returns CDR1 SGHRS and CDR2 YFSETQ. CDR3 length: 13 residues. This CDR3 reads CAGSLEGSYGYTF. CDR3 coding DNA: TGCGCCGGCAGCTTGGAGGGCAGCTATGGCTACACCTTC.

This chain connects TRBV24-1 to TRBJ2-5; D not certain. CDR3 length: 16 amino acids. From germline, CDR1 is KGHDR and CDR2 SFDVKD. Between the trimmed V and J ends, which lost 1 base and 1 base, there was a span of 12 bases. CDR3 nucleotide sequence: TGTGCCACCAGTGATTTCCCAGCCGATACCCAAGAGACCCAGTACTTC. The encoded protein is CATSDFPADTQETQYF.

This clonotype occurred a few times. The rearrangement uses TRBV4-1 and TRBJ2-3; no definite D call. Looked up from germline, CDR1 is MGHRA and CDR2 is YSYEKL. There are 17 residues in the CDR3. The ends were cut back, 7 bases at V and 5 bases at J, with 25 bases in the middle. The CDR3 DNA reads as TGCGCCAGCAAAAACGAGCCGGGCAGGTTCAGTGAAGATACGCAGTATTTT. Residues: CASKNEPGRFSEDTQYF.

CDR3 sequence: CAISESPPKDEQYF. DNA for the CDR3: TGTGCCATCAGTGAGTCGCCGCCGAAAGATGAGCAGTATTTT. The chain couples TRBV10-3 to TRBJ2-3; D uncertain. Trimming left V 0 bases short and J 11 bases short, with 15 bases between. Germline lookup yields CDR1 ENHRY and CDR2 SYGVKD. The CDR3 is made up of 14 amino acids.

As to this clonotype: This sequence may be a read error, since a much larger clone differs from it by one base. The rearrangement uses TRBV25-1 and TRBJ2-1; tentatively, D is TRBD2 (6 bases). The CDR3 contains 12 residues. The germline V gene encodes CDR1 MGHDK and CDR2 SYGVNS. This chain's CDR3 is CASRGLYNERFF. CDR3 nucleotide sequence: TGTGCCAGCCGGGGACTCTACAATGAGCGGTTCTTC.

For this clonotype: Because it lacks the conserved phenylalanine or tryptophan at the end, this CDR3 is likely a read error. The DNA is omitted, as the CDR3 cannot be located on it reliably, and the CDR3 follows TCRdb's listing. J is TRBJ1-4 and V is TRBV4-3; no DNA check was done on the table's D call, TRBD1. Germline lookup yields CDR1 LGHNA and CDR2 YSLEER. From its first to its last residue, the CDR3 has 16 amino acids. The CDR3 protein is CASSQDYWTYEAFFGQ.

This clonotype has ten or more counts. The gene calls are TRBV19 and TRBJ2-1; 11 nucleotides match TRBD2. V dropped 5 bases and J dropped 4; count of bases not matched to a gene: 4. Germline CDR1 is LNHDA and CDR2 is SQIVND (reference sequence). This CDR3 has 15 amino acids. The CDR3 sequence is CASSSLAGGYNEQFF. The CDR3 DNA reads TGTGCCAGTAGTTCCCTAGCGGGGGGTTACAATGAGCAGTTCTTC.

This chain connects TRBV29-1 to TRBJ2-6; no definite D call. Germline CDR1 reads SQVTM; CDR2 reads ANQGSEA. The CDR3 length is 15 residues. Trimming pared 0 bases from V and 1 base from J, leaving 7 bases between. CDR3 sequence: CSVEEKRSGANVLTF. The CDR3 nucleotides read TGCAGCGTTGAAGAGAAGAGATCTGGGGCCAACGTCCTGACTTTC.

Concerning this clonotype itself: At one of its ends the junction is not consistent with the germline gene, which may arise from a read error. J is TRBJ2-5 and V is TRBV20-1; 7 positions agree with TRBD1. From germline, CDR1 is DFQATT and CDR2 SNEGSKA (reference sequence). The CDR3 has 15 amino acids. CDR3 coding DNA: TGCGGTGCTAGTCGGGCCGGGACAGCGAAAGAGACCCAGTACTTC. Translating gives CGASRAGTAKETQYF.

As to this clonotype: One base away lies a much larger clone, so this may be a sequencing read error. The CDR3 sequence: CASSWTGGTYNEQLF. In DNA form, the CDR3 reads TGCGCCAGCAGCTGGACAGGGGGGACCTACAATGAGCAGCTCTTC. This sequence joins TRBV5-1 and TRBJ2-1, with 10 bases that match TRBD1. Germline CDR1 SGHRS, CDR2 YFSETQ. CDR3 size: 15 residues.

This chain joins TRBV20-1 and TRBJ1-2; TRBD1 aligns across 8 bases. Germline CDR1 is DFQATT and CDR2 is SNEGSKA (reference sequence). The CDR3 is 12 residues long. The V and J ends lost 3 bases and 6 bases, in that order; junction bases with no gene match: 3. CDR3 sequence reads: CSASPGGDGYTF. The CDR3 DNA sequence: TGCAGTGCTAGCCCAGGGGGCGATGGCTACACCTTC.

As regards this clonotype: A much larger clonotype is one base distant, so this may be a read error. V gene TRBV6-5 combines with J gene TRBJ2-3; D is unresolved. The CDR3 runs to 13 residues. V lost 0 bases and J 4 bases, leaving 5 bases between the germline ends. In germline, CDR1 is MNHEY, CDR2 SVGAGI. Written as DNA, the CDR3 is TGTGCCAGCAGTTACTCCCGCGCAGATACGCAGTATTTT. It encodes CASSYSRADTQYF.

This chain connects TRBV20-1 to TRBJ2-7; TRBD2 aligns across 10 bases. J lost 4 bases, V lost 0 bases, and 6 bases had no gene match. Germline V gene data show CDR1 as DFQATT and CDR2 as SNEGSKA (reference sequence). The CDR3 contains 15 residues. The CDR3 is CSARDPSGSRYEQYF. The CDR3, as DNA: TGCAGTGCTAGAGATCCTAGCGGGAGTCGGTACGAGCAGTACTTC.

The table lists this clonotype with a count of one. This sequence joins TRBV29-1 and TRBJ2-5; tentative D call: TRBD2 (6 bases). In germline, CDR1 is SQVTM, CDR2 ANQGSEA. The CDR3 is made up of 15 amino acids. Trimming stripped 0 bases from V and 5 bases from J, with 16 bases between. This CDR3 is CSVEDSAGAGETQYF. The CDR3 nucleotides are TGCAGCGTTGAAGATTCGGCCGGGGCGGGGGAGACCCAGTACTTC.

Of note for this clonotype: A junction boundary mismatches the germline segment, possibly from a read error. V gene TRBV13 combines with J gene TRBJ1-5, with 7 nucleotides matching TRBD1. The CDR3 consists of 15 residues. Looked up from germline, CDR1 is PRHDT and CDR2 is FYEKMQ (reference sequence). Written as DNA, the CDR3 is TGTGCCAGCAGCCCGGGACAGAATAGCAATCAGCCCGAGCATTTT. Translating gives CASSPGQNSNQPEHF.

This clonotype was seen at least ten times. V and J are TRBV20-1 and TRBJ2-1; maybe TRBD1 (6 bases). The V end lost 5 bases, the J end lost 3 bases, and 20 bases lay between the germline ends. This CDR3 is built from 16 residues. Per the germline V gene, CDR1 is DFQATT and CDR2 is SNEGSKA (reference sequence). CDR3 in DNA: TGCAGTGCTCTTACTATAGTCGGACAGCACTACAATGAGCAGTTCTTC. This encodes CSALTIVGQHYNEQFF.

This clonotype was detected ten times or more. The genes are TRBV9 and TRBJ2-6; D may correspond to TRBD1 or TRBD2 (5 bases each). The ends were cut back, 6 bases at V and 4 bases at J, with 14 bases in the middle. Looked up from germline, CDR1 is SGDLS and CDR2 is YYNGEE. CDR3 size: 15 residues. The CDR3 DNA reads TGTGCCAGCATGGGGGTCTACTCAGGGGCCAACGTCCTGACTTTC. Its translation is CASMGVYSGANVLTF.

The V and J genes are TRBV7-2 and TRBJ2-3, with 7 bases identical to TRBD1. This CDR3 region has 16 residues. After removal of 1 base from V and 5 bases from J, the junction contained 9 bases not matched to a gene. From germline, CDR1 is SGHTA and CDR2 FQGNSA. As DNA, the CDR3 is TGTGCCAGCAGCTTAGGCAGGGGGAGCATCAGAGATACGCAGTATTTT. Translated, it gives CASSLGRGSIRDTQYF.

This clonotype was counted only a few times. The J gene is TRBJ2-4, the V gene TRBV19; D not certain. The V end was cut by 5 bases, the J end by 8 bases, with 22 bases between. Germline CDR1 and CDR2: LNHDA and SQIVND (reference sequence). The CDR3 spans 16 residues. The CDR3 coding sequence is TGTGCCAGTAGTCTCATAGGGTCCGCCGGCTGGGACATTCAGTACTTC. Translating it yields CASSLIGSAGWDIQYF.

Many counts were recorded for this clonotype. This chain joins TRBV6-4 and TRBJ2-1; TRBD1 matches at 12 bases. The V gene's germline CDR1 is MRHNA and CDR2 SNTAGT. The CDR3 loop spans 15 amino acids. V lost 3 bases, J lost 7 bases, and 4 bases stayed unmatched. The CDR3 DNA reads TGTGCCAGCAGTGAAGGGGGACAGGGGGCTAATGAGCAGTTCTTC. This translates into CASSEGGQGANEQFF.

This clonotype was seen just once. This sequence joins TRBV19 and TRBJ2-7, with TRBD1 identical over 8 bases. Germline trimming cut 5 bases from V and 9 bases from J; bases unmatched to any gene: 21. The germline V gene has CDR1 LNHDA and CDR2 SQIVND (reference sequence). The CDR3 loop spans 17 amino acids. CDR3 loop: CASSPTGGSRPKAGQYF. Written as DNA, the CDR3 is TGTGCCAGTAGTCCCACAGGGGGAAGTCGGCCAAAAGCGGGGCAGTACTTC.

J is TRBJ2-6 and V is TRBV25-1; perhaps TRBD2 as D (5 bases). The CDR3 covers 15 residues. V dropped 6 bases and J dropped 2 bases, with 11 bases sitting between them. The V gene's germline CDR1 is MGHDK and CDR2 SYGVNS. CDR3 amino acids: CASSLPEAGANVLTF. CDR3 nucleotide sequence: TGTGCCAGCAGCTTGCCGGAGGCTGGGGCCAACGTCCTGACTTTC.